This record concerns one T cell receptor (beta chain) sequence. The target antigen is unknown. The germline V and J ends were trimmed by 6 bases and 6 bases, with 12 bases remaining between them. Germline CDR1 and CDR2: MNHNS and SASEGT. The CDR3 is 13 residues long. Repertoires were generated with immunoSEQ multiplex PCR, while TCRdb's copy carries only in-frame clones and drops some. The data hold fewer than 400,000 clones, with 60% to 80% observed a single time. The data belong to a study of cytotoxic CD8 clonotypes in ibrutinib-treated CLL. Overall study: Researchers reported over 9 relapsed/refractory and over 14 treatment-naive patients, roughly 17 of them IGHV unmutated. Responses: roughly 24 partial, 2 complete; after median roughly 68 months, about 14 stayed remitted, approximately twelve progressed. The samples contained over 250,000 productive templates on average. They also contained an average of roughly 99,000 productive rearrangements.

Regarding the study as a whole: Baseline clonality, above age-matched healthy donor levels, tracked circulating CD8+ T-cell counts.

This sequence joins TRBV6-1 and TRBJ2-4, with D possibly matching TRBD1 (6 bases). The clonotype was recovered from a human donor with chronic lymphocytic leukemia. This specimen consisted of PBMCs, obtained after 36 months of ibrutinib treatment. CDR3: CASRDSPGNIQYF. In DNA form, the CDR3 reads TGTGCCAGCAGGGACAGTCCTGGAAACATTCAGTACTTC.